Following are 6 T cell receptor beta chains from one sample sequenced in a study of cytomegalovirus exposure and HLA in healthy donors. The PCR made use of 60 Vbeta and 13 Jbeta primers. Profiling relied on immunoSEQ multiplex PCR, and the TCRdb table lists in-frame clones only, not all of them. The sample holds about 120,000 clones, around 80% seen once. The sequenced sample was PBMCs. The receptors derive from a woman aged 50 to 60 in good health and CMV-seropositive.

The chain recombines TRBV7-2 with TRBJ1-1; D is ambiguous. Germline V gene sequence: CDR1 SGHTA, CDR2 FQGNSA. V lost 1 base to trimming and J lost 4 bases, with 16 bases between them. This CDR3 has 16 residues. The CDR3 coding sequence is TGTGCCAGCAGCTTAGGTCCGGGAGGTTGGGGCACTGAAGCTTTCTTT. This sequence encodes CASSLGPGGWGTEAFF.

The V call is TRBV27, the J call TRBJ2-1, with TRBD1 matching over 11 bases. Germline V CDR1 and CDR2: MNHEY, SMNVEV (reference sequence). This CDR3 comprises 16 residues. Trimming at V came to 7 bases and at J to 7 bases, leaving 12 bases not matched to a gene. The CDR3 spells CASKRDRDRGWNEQFF. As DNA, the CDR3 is TGTGCCAGCAAACGCGACCGGGACAGGGGGTGGAATGAGCAGTTCTTC.

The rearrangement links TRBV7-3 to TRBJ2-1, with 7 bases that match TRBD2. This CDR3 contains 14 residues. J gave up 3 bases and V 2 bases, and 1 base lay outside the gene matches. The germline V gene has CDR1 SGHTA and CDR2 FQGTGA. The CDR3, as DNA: TGTGCCAGCAGCTTACGCGGGAGCTACAATGAGCAGTTCTTC. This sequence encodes CASSLRGSYNEQFF.

In DNA, the CDR3 is TGTGCCAGTAGGGGACAGGGAAGTTCGAATGAGCAGTTCTTC. It encodes CASRGQGSSNEQFF. The chain is built from TRBV19 and TRBJ2-1; 9 bases align to TRBD1. CDR1 and CDR2 from the germline V gene are LNHDA and SQIVND (reference sequence). This CDR3 is built from 14 residues. V lost 6 bases to trimming and J lost 7 bases; unmatched junction nucleotides: 7.

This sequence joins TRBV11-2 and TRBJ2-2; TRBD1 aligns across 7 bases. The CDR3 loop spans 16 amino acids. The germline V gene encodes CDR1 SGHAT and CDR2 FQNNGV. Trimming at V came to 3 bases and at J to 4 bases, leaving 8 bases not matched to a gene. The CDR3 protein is CASSFPRGGSTGELFF. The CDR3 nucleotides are TGTGCCAGCAGCTTCCCGCGAGGGGGCTCCACCGGGGAGCTGTTTTTT.

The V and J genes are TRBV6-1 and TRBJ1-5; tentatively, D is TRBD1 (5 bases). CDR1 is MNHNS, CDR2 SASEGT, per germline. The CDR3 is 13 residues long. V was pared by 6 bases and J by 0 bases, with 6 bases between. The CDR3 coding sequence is TGTGCCAGCAGCAGGGCTAGCAATCAGCCCCAGCATTTT. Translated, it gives CASSRASNQPQHF.